What follows is one T cell receptor (beta chain) and its context. What it binds is unknown. The sample is drawn from a study of cytomegalovirus exposure and HLA in healthy donors. Study-wide points: Follow-up analysis seemed to connect common viral pathogens with several of the most significant clusters identified.

This PCR relied on a set of 60 Vbeta primers and 13 Jbeta primers. Some clones are missing from TCRdb's copy, which holds only in-frame ones; the method was immunoSEQ multiplex PCR. The sample holds more than 150,000 clones, about three quarters seen once. Trimming shortened V by 4 bases and J by 5 bases, and 15 bases separated the two germline ends. Looked up from germline, CDR1 is SGHRS and CDR2 is YFSETQ. The CDR3 is 14 amino acids. The TCR comes from a middle-aged woman in good health and CMV-seropositive. What was sequenced was PBMCs. V usage is TRBV5-1 and J usage is TRBJ2-5; D possibly corresponds to TRBD2 (6 bases). The CDR3 sequence is CASSMRRGEETQYF. The CDR3 nucleotides read TGCGCCAGCAGCATGCGGCGCGGGGAGGAGACCCAGTACTTC.